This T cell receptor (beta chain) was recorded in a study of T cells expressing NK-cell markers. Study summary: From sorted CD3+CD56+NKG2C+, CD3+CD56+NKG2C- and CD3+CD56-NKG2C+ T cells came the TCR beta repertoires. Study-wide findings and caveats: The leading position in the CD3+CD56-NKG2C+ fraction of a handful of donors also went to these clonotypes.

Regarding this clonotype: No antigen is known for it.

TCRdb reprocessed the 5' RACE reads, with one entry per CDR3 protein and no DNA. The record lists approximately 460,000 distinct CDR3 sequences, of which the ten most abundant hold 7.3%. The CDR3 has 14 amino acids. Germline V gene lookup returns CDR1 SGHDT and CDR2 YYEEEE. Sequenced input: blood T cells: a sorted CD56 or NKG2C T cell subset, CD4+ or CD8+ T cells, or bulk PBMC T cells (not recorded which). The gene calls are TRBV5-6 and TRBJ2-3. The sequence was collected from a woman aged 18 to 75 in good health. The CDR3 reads CASSQTSHTDTQYF.